Below, 23 T cell receptor beta chains from the same sample are listed, as sequenced in a study of blood T cell repertoires in COVID-19. Only in-frame clones appear in the TCRdb table, and some are missing; sequencing was by immunoSEQ multiplex PCR. The sample records some 220,000 clones, roughly four fifths being singletons. The sequencing input was PBMCs or T cells enriched from blood (not recorded which). These receptor sequences come from a woman aged 40 to 50 with acute COVID-19.

This clone was seen once. The chain uses TRBV11-3 and TRBJ1-2, with D perhaps TRBD1 (5 bases). Germline V gene data show CDR1 as SGHNT and CDR2 as YENEEA. The CDR3 contains 12 residues. Trimming shortened V by 4 bases and J by 7 bases, and 10 bases separated the two germline ends. The CDR3 DNA reads TGTGCCAGCAGCTCCTCAGGGTTTGGCTACACCTTC. It encodes CASSSSGFGYTF.

This sequence joins TRBV28 and TRBJ1-5; D gene uncertain. This CDR3 spans 12 amino acids. Looked up from germline, CDR1 is MDHEN and CDR2 is SYDVKM. Trimming shortened V by 6 bases and J by 0 bases, and 3 bases separated the two germline ends. The CDR3 DNA follows: TGTGCCAGCAGGTATAGCAATCAGCCCCAGCATTTT. Amino acids: CASRYSNQPQHF.

The chain employs TRBV5-1 and TRBJ1-1, with D hard to call. The germline V gene encodes CDR1 SGHRS and CDR2 YFSETQ. The V end lost 0 bases, the J end lost 3 bases, and 12 bases lay between the germline ends. The CDR3 loop spans 15 amino acids. The CDR3 bases are TGCGCCAGCAGCTTGGGTCGCGCGGGTGACACTGAAGCTTTCTTT. Translation gives CASSLGRAGDTEAFF.

The chain recombines TRBV18 with TRBJ2-1; a weak D match, TRBD2 (6 bases). CDR1 KGHSH and CDR2 LQKENI come from the germline V gene. V was cut by 6 bases and J by 6 bases, with 15 bases left in between. The CDR3 length is 14 residues. The CDR3 coding sequence is TGTGCCAGCTCCCCGGAGGGTCCATCCAATGAGCAGTTCTTC. Translated, it gives CASSPEGPSNEQFF.

V gene TRBV11-1 combines with J gene TRBJ2-7, with 9 bases matching TRBD2. This CDR3 is 16 amino acids long. The junction had 10 bases not matched to a gene; V was cut back by 0 bases and J by 7 bases. Germline assignment: CDR1 SGHAT and CDR2 FQDESV (reference sequence). The CDR3 region has the DNA TGTGCCAGCAGCTTAGCCGGGACTAGCAACCGCCTAGAGCAGTACTTC. Translated, it gives CASSLAGTSNRLEQYF. The complete variable domain, with remaining parts taken from reference TRBV11-1 and TRBJ2-7, reads EAEVAQSPRYKITEKSQAVAFWCDPISGHATLYWYRQILGQGPELLVQFQDESVVDDSQLPKDRFSAERLKGVDSTLKIQPAELGDSAMYLCASSLAGTSNRLEQYFGPGTRLTVT.

This chain links TRBV7-6 with TRBJ2-7; TRBD2 agrees at 7 bases. This CDR3 contains 15 residues. Trimming at V came to 2 bases and at J to 2 bases, leaving 6 bases not matched to a gene. From germline, CDR1 is SGHVS and CDR2 FNYEAQ. The CDR3 DNA reads as TGTGCCAGCAGCTTATGGTCTAGCGGTGCCTACGAGCAGTACTTC. Its translation is CASSLWSSGAYEQYF.

This sequence joins TRBV4-1 and TRBJ2-1; 8 positions agree with TRBD1. After removal of 0 bases from V and 4 bases from J, the junction contained 8 bases not matched to a gene. The germline V gene encodes CDR1 MGHRA and CDR2 YSYEKL. The CDR3 spans 17 residues. In nucleotides, the CDR3 is TGCGCCAGCAGCCAAGAGGTCAAACAGGGGGATTACAATGAGCAGTTCTTC. Translation: CASSQEVKQGDYNEQFF.

CDR3 sequence (DNA): TGTGCCACCAGTGAGGGGAAGACGGGGACTACCACAGATACGCAGTATTTT. Translated: CATSEGKTGTTTDTQYF. V and J are TRBV24-1 and TRBJ2-3; 7 positions agree with TRBD2. In germline, CDR1 is KGHDR, CDR2 SFDVKD. V shed 4 bases, J shed 2 bases, and the junction held 11 bases outside the gene matches. This CDR3 region has 17 residues.

V is TRBV6-5 and J is TRBJ1-1; D remains ambiguous. CDR1 is MNHEY and CDR2 is SVGAGI in the germline V gene. There are 13 residues in the CDR3. V lost 6 bases and J lost 0, with 8 bases in between. In DNA form, the CDR3 reads TGTGCCAGCAGGTGGCAACTGAACACTGAAGCTTTCTTT. This gives the protein CASRWQLNTEAFF.

The V and J genes are TRBV15 and TRBJ2-3; no definite D call. Germline V gene data show CDR1 as LNHNV and CDR2 as YYDKDF (reference sequence). V was clipped by 0 bases and J by 7 bases, with 8 bases between them. The CDR3 sequence is 13 residues long. CDR3 DNA sequence: TGTGCCACCAGCAGAGATGTACAGAATACGCAGTATTTT. Protein: CATSRDVQNTQYF.

V gene TRBV19 combines with J gene TRBJ1-1; D is unresolved. CDR3 length: 14 residues. From germline, CDR1 is LNHDA and CDR2 SQIVND (reference sequence). Trimming left V 3 bases short and J 1 base short, with 9 bases between. For the CDR3, the DNA is TGTGCCAGTAGTATTGGGCAGACGAACACTGAAGCTTTCTTT. It translates to CASSIGQTNTEAFF.

This clone has just one count. The rearrangement uses TRBV19 and TRBJ2-1, with 13 nucleotides matching TRBD2. This CDR3 contains 15 residues. In germline, CDR1 is LNHDA, CDR2 SQIVND (reference sequence). Trimming cost V 3 bases and J 8 bases; bases outside gene matches: 4. This CDR3 is CASSIGTSGKDEQFF. As DNA, the CDR3 is TGTGCCAGTAGTATCGGGACTAGCGGGAAGGATGAGCAGTTCTTC.

V gene TRBV19 combines with J gene TRBJ1-1; 7 nucleotides line up with TRBD1. The germline gives CDR1 LNHDA, CDR2 SQIVND (reference sequence). Trimming removed 5 bases from V and 3 bases from J; junction bases left unmatched: 3. The CDR3 sequence is 13 residues long. The CDR3 nucleotides read TGTGCCAGTAGTCTGACAGGGTACACTGAAGCTTTCTTT. As protein: CASSLTGYTEAFF.

The chain combines TRBV2 with TRBJ2-3; D may be TRBD1 (5 bases). The germline gives CDR1 SNHLY, CDR2 FYNNEI. This CDR3 has 16 residues. V gave up 5 bases and J gave up 1 base, with 16 bases separating them. The CDR3 sequence: CASSLGHTFGTDTQYF. In DNA, the CDR3 is TGTGCCAGCAGTTTAGGACACACTTTCGGCACAGATACGCAGTATTTT.

This clone was seen once. This chain links TRBV6-5 with TRBJ1-1; weak D call: TRBD1 (5 bases). The CDR3 covers 14 residues. Germline-derived CDR1 and CDR2 are MNHEY and SVGAGI. The V gene lost 7 bases and the J gene lost 1 base, with 13 bases spanning the gap. The CDR3 region is CASTRDSRNTEAFF. In DNA form, the CDR3 reads TGTGCCAGCACCCGTGACAGCAGGAACACTGAAGCTTTCTTT.

This clone was seen only once. The chain links TRBV7-2 to TRBJ2-4; 7 nucleotides match TRBD2. V was clipped by 5 bases and J by 6 bases; unmatched bases: 16. The CDR3 sequence is 17 residues long. Per the germline V gene, CDR1 is SGHTA and CDR2 is FQGNSA. CDR3 sequence reads: CASSPVVREGLRNIQYF. The CDR3 nucleotides are TGTGCCAGCAGCCCCGTGGTCAGGGAGGGCCTCAGAAACATTCAGTACTTC.

The chain links TRBV12-3 or TRBV12-4 to TRBJ1-2; no firm D call. V lost 7 bases and J 4 bases, leaving 13 bases between the germline ends. This CDR3 has 13 amino acids. The DNA for the CDR3 is TGTGCCAGCACCCCCCTGCGGGCCTATGGCTACACCTTC. It translates to CASTPLRAYGYTF.

The CDR3 nucleotides are TGTGCCAGCAGCTCCGGGACAGGGGGGTTAACGAGCTACGAGCAGTACTTC. Its protein product is CASSSGTGGLTSYEQYF. The V gene is TRBV7-9, the J gene TRBJ2-7; 11 bases align to TRBD1. CDR1 and CDR2 from the germline V gene are SEHNR and FQNEAQ (reference sequence). V shed 4 bases, J shed 3 bases, and the junction held 11 bases outside the gene matches. The CDR3 is 17 amino acids.

The chain carries TRBV6-2 or TRBV6-3 and TRBJ2-5; the match to TRBD2 covers 10 bases. CDR1 MNHEY and CDR2 SVGEGT come from the germline V gene. CDR3 length: 15 residues. V lost 1 base and J lost 6; bases outside the gene matches: 5. CDR3: CASSYWSGGEKTQYF. In nucleotides, the CDR3 is TGTGCCAGCAGTTACTGGAGCGGGGGGGAAAAGACCCAGTACTTC.

The chain couples TRBV27 to TRBJ1-5; D is perhaps TRBD1 (6 bases). CDR1 is MNHEY and CDR2 is SMNVEV in the germline V gene (reference sequence). Trimming removed 6 bases at V and 4 bases at J, with 16 bases between. The CDR3 spans 15 residues. Written as DNA, the CDR3 is TGTGCCAGCAGACGCCTCGGACAGCCTAATCAGCCCCAGCATTTT. Its protein is CASRRLGQPNQPQHF.

This clone turned up a few times. J is TRBJ1-2 and V is TRBV30, with D perhaps TRBD1 (6 bases). Per the germline V gene, CDR1 is GTSNPN and CDR2 is SVGIG (reference sequence). V was shortened by 4 bases and J by 1 base, with 25 bases between the two germline ends. The CDR3 is 18 residues long. In DNA form, the CDR3 reads TGTGCCTGGAATCGGGGGGGGGACAACTTTATCCTTAACTATGGCTACACCTTC. Protein: CAWNRGGDNFILNYGYTF.

The chain uses TRBV27 and TRBJ2-7; 10 positions match TRBD1. Germline loops: CDR1 MNHEY, CDR2 SMNVEV (reference sequence). The CDR3 has 13 amino acids. The junction had 2 bases not matched to a gene; V was cut back by 3 bases and J by 6 bases. The CDR3 DNA follows: TGTGCCAGCAGTTTTGGGACAGGGGTCGAGCAGTACTTC. This codes for CASSFGTGVEQYF.

The V and J genes are TRBV29-1 and TRBJ2-7; D is possibly TRBD1 (6 bases). The V end was cut by 6 bases, the J end by 3 bases, with 12 bases between. The germline V gene encodes CDR1 SQVTM and CDR2 ANQGSEA. The CDR3 runs to 12 residues. CDR3 protein: CSVVGQNYEQYF. CDR3 DNA sequence: TGCAGCGTAGTGGGACAAAACTACGAGCAGTACTTC.